Given below is one T cell receptor (beta chain) in context. No antigen is known for it. The record originates from a study of neoadjuvant anti-PD-1 for oral cavity cancer. Study-wide background: Around day 43, patients without progression received a fourth nivolumab dose before surgery.

CDR1 is MRHNA, CDR2 SNTAGT, per germline. Deletions cut 0 bases from V and 7 bases from J, with 6 bases between. The CDR3 runs 12 residues. Overall study findings and caveats: Non-responders to neoadjuvant nivolumab had significantly more clonal PBMC T cells than responders.

Only in-frame clones appear in the TCRdb table, and some are missing; sequencing was by immunoSEQ multiplex PCR. The data show around 18,000 clones, around 72% seen once. The chain couples TRBV6-4 to TRBJ1-2; D ambiguous. This sequence was found in a person between 40 and 85 years old with oral cavity squamous cell carcinoma. This sample comprised PBMCs, obtained before nivolumab (anti-PD-1) treatment. CDR3 amino acids: CASSDSTVGYTF. The CDR3 nucleotides are TGTGCCAGCAGTGACTCTACTGTTGGCTACACCTTC.